The clone carrying this T cell receptor beta chain was detected once. Antigen unknown. The data are from a study of cytomegalovirus exposure and HLA in healthy donors. Study results and caveats: TCR beta chains numbering some 160 were designated cytomegalovirus-associated. By HLA locus, TCR association rates varied in a later analysis, with DRB1 showing the most and HLA-C the fewest.

Trimming shortened V by 8 bases and J by 5 bases, and 12 bases separated the two germline ends. From germline, CDR1 is MRHNA and CDR2 SNTAGT. CDR3 length: 12 amino acids. The PCR contained 60 Vbeta and 13 Jbeta primers. Only in-frame clones appear in the TCRdb table, and some are missing; sequencing was by immunoSEQ multiplex PCR. This sample has 140,000 or so clones; around four fifths occur once, and the top ten carry 9.7%. The chain carries TRBV6-4 and TRBJ2-5; D call uncertain. The source material was PBMCs. The source is a woman in her sixties in good health and CMV-seropositive. The DNA for the CDR3 is TGTGCCAGCCCGTCCCCTCTCGAGACCCAGTACTTC. Amino acids: CASPSPLETQYF.